A single sample is the source of the 12 T cell receptor beta chains below, sequenced in a study of T cell changes during pregnancy in multiple sclerosis. Assay: immunoSEQ multiplex PCR; the TCRdb copy retains only in-frame clones and omits some. This table has tens of thousands of clones, around 90% appearing once. Specimen: CD8+ T cells from peripheral blood mononuclear cells, collected in the second trimester of pregnancy. Receptor source: a female donor in good health, enrolled as a control in a pregnancy study.

The V and J genes are TRBV5-8 and TRBJ2-1; D may be TRBD2 (6 bases). Germline-derived CDR1 and CDR2 are SGHTS and YDEGEE. The CDR3 totals 15 residues. Trimming stripped 2 bases from V and 0 bases from J, with 9 bases between. This CDR3 reads CASSFRESSYNEQFF. The CDR3 DNA follows: TGTGCCAGCAGCTTCCGGGAGTCCTCCTACAATGAGCAGTTCTTC.

This chain uses TRBV28 with TRBJ2-5, with 7 bases that match TRBD2. Germline CDR1 is MDHEN and CDR2 is SYDVKM. With 5 bases clipped from V and 4 bases from J, the junction kept 13 bases outside the gene matches. This CDR3 has 16 residues. The CDR3 DNA follows: TGTGCCAGCAGTAAACCTAGCGGAGAGAACCCAGAGACCCAGTACTTC. Protein: CASSKPSGENPETQYF.

The rearrangement links TRBV9 to TRBJ2-7; 9 bases are a match to TRBD1. The junction had 9 bases not matched to a gene; V was cut back by 5 bases and J by 3 bases. This CDR3 contains 15 residues. Germline V CDR1 and CDR2: SGDLS, YYNGEE. The CDR3 bases are TGTGCCAGCAGTCTCCGGGACAGGGACATCTACGAGCAGTACTTC. The encoded protein is CASSLRDRDIYEQYF.

The V gene is TRBV5-1, the J gene TRBJ2-2; 8 bases are shared with TRBD2. This CDR3 has 18 residues. The V segment lost 3 bases and the J segment 0 bases; nucleotides outside the gene matches: 10. Looked up from germline, CDR1 is SGHRS and CDR2 is YFSETQ. The CDR3 sequence: CASSWWASGSSNTGELFF. In nucleotides, the CDR3 is TGCGCCAGCAGCTGGTGGGCTAGCGGGTCTTCGAACACCGGGGAGCTGTTTTTT.

The chain couples TRBV9 to TRBJ2-1, with 15 bases aligning to TRBD2. Germline trimming cut 5 bases from V and 0 bases from J; bases unmatched to any gene: 9. The CDR3 has 19 residues. Germline CDR1 is SGDLS and CDR2 is YYNGEE. The CDR3 protein is CASSPGGLAGGRSYNEQFF. The CDR3 nucleotides are TGTGCCAGCAGTCCAGGGGGACTAGCGGGAGGTCGCTCCTACAATGAGCAGTTCTTC.

V is TRBV19 and J is TRBJ1-2, with 9 positions matching TRBD1. The J segment lost 0 bases and the V segment lost 6 bases, leaving 2 bases of the junction unmatched. Germline CDR1 reads LNHDA; CDR2 reads SQIVND (reference sequence). The CDR3 covers 14 residues. In DNA form, the CDR3 reads TGTGCCAGTAGGGACAGGGGATCTAACTATGGCTACACCTTC. It specifies CASRDRGSNYGYTF.

V is TRBV6-5 and J is TRBJ2-1; TRBD2 might be the D (6 bases). V shed 7 bases and J shed 7 bases, with 17 bases lying between them. Germline CDR1 MNHEY, CDR2 SVGAGI. The CDR3 has 14 residues. CDR3 bases: TGTGCCAGCACCACCGGGAGTAGCCGTAATGAGCAGTTCTTC. Encoded protein: CASTTGSSRNEQFF.

The V call is TRBV29-1, the J call TRBJ1-2, with 10 bases that match TRBD1. Germline CDR1 is SQVTM and CDR2 is ANQGSEA. The trim removed 4 bases at V and 7 bases at J, leaving 9 bases unmatched. This CDR3 is 14 amino acids long. Here the CDR3 DNA reads TGCAGCGTTGTGACAGGGGGCCGTAAAGGTGGCTACACCTTC. Amino acids: CSVVTGGRKGGYTF.

The chain has TRBV28 and TRBJ2-6; 7 bases align to TRBD1. Trimming at V came to 0 bases and at J to 1 base, leaving 12 bases not matched to a gene. In germline, CDR1 is MDHEN, CDR2 SYDVKM. This CDR3 is built from 20 residues. CDR3 coding DNA: TGTGCCAGCAGTTTATGGGCAGGGGGTTCTAAGCTGTCTGGGGCCAACGTCCTGACTTTC. Its translation is CASSLWAGGSKLSGANVLTF.

The V call is TRBV11-2, the J call TRBJ1-6; D possibly corresponds to TRBD1 (5 bases). CDR3 size: 15 residues. V was cut by 5 bases and J by 5 bases, with 13 bases left in between. Germline V gene lookup returns CDR1 SGHAT and CDR2 FQNNGV. The CDR3 DNA reads as TGTGCCAGCAGCGGTGGGCCAGGGAATAATTCACCCCTCCACTTT. Translating it yields CASSGGPGNNSPLHF.

This CDR3 reads CASSESGGATDTQYF. CDR3 nucleotides: TGTGCCAGCAGTGAGTCGGGAGGGGCCACAGATACGCAGTATTTT. The chain recombines TRBV6-4 with TRBJ2-3; 8 bases match TRBD2. CDR3 length: 15 residues. V lost 3 bases, J lost 2 bases, and 4 bases stayed unmatched. Germline assignment: CDR1 MRHNA and CDR2 SNTAGT.

This clone was recorded a few times. The chain recombines TRBV27 with TRBJ1-5; TRBD1 matches at 8 bases. CDR1 and CDR2 from the germline V gene are MNHEY and SMNVEV (reference sequence). The CDR3 sequence is 14 residues long. V shed 3 bases and J 4 bases; nucleotides not matched to a gene: 2. CDR3 region: CASSFTGGNQPQHF. The CDR3 nucleotides are TGTGCCAGCAGTTTTACAGGGGGGAATCAGCCCCAGCATTTT.